The rows below give T cell receptor beta chains drawn from one sample of a study of T cell responses to AZD1222 COVID-19 vaccine. Clones were read by immunoSEQ multiplex PCR, and TCRdb kept only the in-frame ones, dropping some. The table lists nearly 110,000 clones, 91% of them singletons. This specimen consisted of peripheral blood, obtained on day 0 of AZD1222 vaccination. These receptors were obtained from an adult in good health. CDR3s include the opening cysteine and the closing phenylalanine or tryptophan. Fields, in order: V gene, J gene, CDR3 protein.

V gene: TRBV9; J gene: TRBJ2-1; CDR3 protein: CASSPQVGQGSNEQFF
V gene: TRBV5-4; J gene: TRBJ2-2; CDR3 protein: CASSLVTGFTGELFF
V gene: TRBV21-1; J gene: TRBJ1-2; CDR3 protein: CASSKNGQGNNYGYTF
V gene: TRBV2; J gene: TRBJ1-1; CDR3 protein: CASRADRRGTEAFF
V gene: TRBV11-2; J gene: TRBJ1-6; CDR3 protein: CASSLGGNSPLHF
V gene: TRBV5-4; J gene: TRBJ2-7; CDR3 protein: CASSRTAGTNEQYF
V gene: TRBV7-2; J gene: TRBJ1-1; CDR3 protein: CASSASAGTGRTEAFF
V gene: TRBV6-5; J gene: TRBJ1-5; CDR3 protein: CASSYSLTNQPQHF
V gene: TRBV25-1; J gene: TRBJ1-4; CDR3 protein: CASSDLLTTNEKLFF
V gene: TRBV18; J gene: TRBJ1-4; CDR3 protein: CASSRTGVNEKLFF
V gene: TRBV6-1; J gene: TRBJ2-3; CDR3 protein: CASSEPDTQYF